This T cell receptor beta chain stems from a study of shared clonotypes between healthy human individuals. On the study more broadly: Three plates each covered CD4 naive and memory; CD8 naive two, CD8 memory one. The study, taken as a whole, reports: Against clonotypes common to all four donors, non-shared ones had lower generation probabilities.

This clone was recorded only once. Its specificity is not known. Generated by immunoSEQ multiplex PCR, the TCRdb table keeps only in-frame clones and is missing some. The repertoire holds about 2.1 million clones, with around 95% as singletons. Trimming shortened V by 6 bases and J by 3 bases, and 29 bases separated the two germline ends. Germline lookup yields CDR1 MDHEN and CDR2 SYDVKM. This CDR3 is built from 19 residues. Naive CD8 cells lacked CD45RO and underwent positive selection for CCR7, leaving out terminally differentiated effector memory CD45RA+ cells. The sample comprised naive CD8+ T cells from PBMCs. The chain employs TRBV28 and TRBJ1-1; maybe TRBD1 (5 bases). This sequence originates from a man younger than 35 in good health. Some clones in this sample may be carry-over from other donors' samples. CDR3 region: CASSHHKGFSRGDDTEAFF. The CDR3 DNA is TGTGCCAGCAGCCATCACAAGGGATTCTCCCGGGGGGATGACACTGAAGCTTTCTTT.